The 19 T cell receptor beta chains below all came from one sample that was sequenced in a study of early T cells in non-severe SARS-CoV-2 infection. MiXCR, applied by TCRdb to the 5' RACE reads, yields one record per CDR3 protein. The sample yields tens of thousands of distinct CDR3 sequences, 10% to 15% seen once. This sample comprised whole blood, obtained at baseline. Receptors were obtained from an adult who was a healthcare worker with PCR-confirmed SARS-CoV-2 infection or an uninfected control (not recorded which).

This clonotype was recorded many times. The gene calls are TRBV18 and TRBJ1-5; TRBD1 matches at 9 bases. J gave up 4 bases and V 3 bases, and 1 base lay outside the gene matches. The CDR3 is 14 amino acids. Germline V CDR1 and CDR2: KGHSH, LQKENI. The CDR3 loop is CASSPGQGNQPQHF. In DNA, the CDR3 is TGTGCCAGCTCACCGGGACAGGGTAATCAGCCCCAGCATTTT.

This clonotype was recorded many times. The chain is built from TRBV12-3 or TRBV12-4 and TRBJ2-2, with D possibly TRBD1 on 6 matching bases. Trimming removed 9 bases from V and 4 bases from J, with 15 bases in between. CDR3 length: 14 residues. The CDR3 sequence: CASRAGEVTGELFF. As DNA, the CDR3 is TGTGCCAGTCGGGCAGGGGAAGTCACCGGGGAGCTGTTTTTT.

This clonotype was seen more than once but under ten times. The chain links TRBV10-3 to TRBJ2-7; D is undetermined. Trimming took off 3 bases at V and 3 bases at J, with 6 bases between the two ends. This CDR3 region has 12 residues. The germline V gene has CDR1 ENHRY and CDR2 SYGVKD. CDR3 DNA sequence: TGTGCCATCAGTGACTCTAACTACGAGCAGTACTTC. Translation: CAISDSNYEQYF.

This clonotype was seen more than once but under ten times. The chain has TRBV20-1 and TRBJ2-7; D could derive from TRBD1 or TRBD2 (5 bases each). Trimming cost V 4 bases and J 2 bases, with 15 bases left between them. This CDR3 is 14 amino acids long. Per germline, CDR1 DFQATT and CDR2 SNEGSKA (reference sequence). The CDR3 reads CSATRDVGTYEQYF. The DNA for the CDR3 is TGCAGTGCTACTCGGGACGTGGGAACCTACGAGCAGTACTTC.

This clonotype has a count of ten or more. The chain recombines TRBV20-1 with TRBJ1-5, with D unclear. CDR3 length: 13 amino acids. V was clipped by 3 bases and J by 5 bases, with 11 bases between them. Germline values: CDR1 DFQATT, CDR2 SNEGSKA (reference sequence). This CDR3 reads CSASSGVDQPQHF. CDR3 bases: TGCAGTGCTAGTTCGGGTGTTGATCAGCCCCAGCATTTT.

This clonotype has just a few counts. This CDR3 reads CASSFPTGPHGVEAFF. CDR3 DNA: TGTGCCAGCAGTTTCCCTACGGGACCCCACGGGGTTGAAGCTTTCTTT. V is TRBV28 and J is TRBJ1-1, with a possible D match to TRBD1 (5 bases). The germline V gene encodes CDR1 MDHEN and CDR2 SYDVKM. V was clipped by 3 bases and J by 7 bases, with 21 bases between them. The CDR3 covers 16 residues.

This clonotype was picked up a small number of times. The V call is TRBV5-4, the J call TRBJ2-2; 9 nucleotides line up with TRBD1. The CDR3 covers 19 residues. V trimming: 4 bases; J trimming: 1 base; junction bases outside the gene matches: 14. Germline assignment: CDR1 SGHNT and CDR2 YYREEE (reference sequence). The CDR3 spells CASSAGTGRSGVNTGELFF. CDR3 nucleotides: TGTGCCAGCAGCGCCGGGACAGGGAGAAGCGGGGTGAACACCGGGGAGCTGTTTTTT.

Ten or more counts support this clonotype. The chain employs TRBV12-3 or TRBV12-4 and TRBJ1-1; 7 bases are shared with TRBD1. The CDR3 sequence is 15 residues long. V gave up 5 bases and J gave up 4 bases; unmatched junction bases: 10. The CDR3 loop is CASSPGQADFTEAFF. The CDR3, as DNA: TGTGCCAGCAGTCCAGGACAGGCCGACTTCACTGAAGCTTTCTTT.

The chain recombines TRBV11-2 with TRBJ2-3; 7 bases fit TRBD2. After removal of 8 bases from V and 1 base from J, the junction contained 3 bases not matched to a gene. There are 13 residues in the CDR3. Germline V gives CDR1 SGHAT, CDR2 FQNNGV. The CDR3 region is CASLAGGTDTQYF. In nucleotides, the CDR3 is TGTGCCAGCCTCGCGGGGGGCACAGATACGCAGTATTTT.

This clonotype was found a few times. As DNA, the CDR3 is TGTGCCTGGAGGGGAGACAGCCGGAACACTGAAGCTTTCTTT. As protein: CAWRGDSRNTEAFF. This sequence joins TRBV30 and TRBJ1-1; D is possibly TRBD1 (5 bases). V lost 3 bases to trimming and J lost 1 base, with 12 bases between them. The germline gives CDR1 GTSNPN, CDR2 SVGIG (reference sequence). The CDR3 is 14 residues long.

There are many counts of this clonotype. V usage is TRBV25-1 and J usage is TRBJ1-4, with D hard to call. Germline lookup yields CDR1 MGHDK and CDR2 SYGVNS. This CDR3 region has 13 residues. V dropped 6 bases and J dropped 0 bases, with 5 bases sitting between them. The CDR3 DNA reads TGTGCCAGCAGCGTAGCAACTAATGAAAAACTGTTTTTT. Its translation: CASSVATNEKLFF.

This clonotype turned up a few times. The chain combines TRBV5-1 with TRBJ2-7, with 13 bases fitting TRBD2. In germline, CDR1 is SGHRS, CDR2 YFSETQ. V was pared by 3 bases and J by 5 bases, with 11 bases of the junction left unmatched. The CDR3 extends over 17 amino acids. DNA of the CDR3: TGCGCCAGCAGCTCAGGACTAGCGGGAGCCCAGGTCCACGAGCAGTACTTC. It is translated as CASSSGLAGAQVHEQYF.

This clonotype was counted between two and nine times. V and J are TRBV27 and TRBJ1-1; possible D gene TRBD1, 5 bases. Germline assignment: CDR1 MNHEY and CDR2 SMNVEV (reference sequence). Trimming left V 9 bases short and J 0 bases short, with 14 bases between. The CDR3 is 14 residues long. CDR3 sequence (DNA): TGTGCCAGTCATCCCCGGGGGGTGAACACTGAAGCTTTCTTT. Translation gives CASHPRGVNTEAFF.

This clonotype was counted only a few times. The V call is TRBV9, the J call TRBJ1-2, with D tentatively TRBD1 (6 bases). Trimming removed 3 bases at V and 3 bases at J, with 12 bases between. The CDR3 is made up of 14 amino acids. Germline CDR1 SGDLS, CDR2 YYNGEE. CDR3 coding DNA: TGTGCCAGCAGCGAAGGGGGGCAGGACTATGGCTACACCTTC. Translating it yields CASSEGGQDYGYTF.

The rearrangement links TRBV12-3 or TRBV12-4 to TRBJ2-1; TRBD2 matches at 8 bases. V lost 7 bases to trimming and J lost 6 bases; unmatched junction nucleotides: 8. The CDR3 extends over 14 amino acids. For the CDR3, the DNA is TGTGCCAGCACGGAGCGGGGGACCCTCAATGAGCAGTTCTTC. This codes for CASTERGTLNEQFF.

This clonotype was detected a few times. This chain connects TRBV7-6 to TRBJ1-5; D call uncertain. Germline loops: CDR1 SGHVS, CDR2 FNYEAQ. CDR3 length: 15 residues. The ends were cut back, 3 bases at V and 4 bases at J, with 13 bases in the middle. In DNA form, the CDR3 reads TGTGCCAGCAGCTTGGGCTCCTTGGGGAATCAGCCCCAGCATTTT. As protein: CASSLGSLGNQPQHF.

This clonotype was picked up a small number of times. The rearrangement joins TRBV28 to TRBJ1-1, with D uncertain. Per the germline V gene, CDR1 is MDHEN and CDR2 is SYDVKM. With 6 bases removed from V and 6 bases from J, the gap between germline ends came to 14 bases. CDR3 length: 13 residues. The CDR3 reads CASSFGLPAEAFF. CDR3 nucleotide sequence: TGTGCCAGCAGCTTTGGACTCCCGGCTGAAGCTTTCTTT.

This clonotype was counted ten times or more. As DNA, the CDR3 is TGCGCCAGCAGCTTGGGACAGGACGCAGGGCTAATCACAGATACGCAGTATTTT. Translated: CASSLGQDAGLITDTQYF. V usage is TRBV5-1 and J usage is TRBJ2-3; tentatively, D is TRBD1 (6 bases). Looked up from germline, CDR1 is SGHRS and CDR2 is YFSETQ. The germline V and J ends were trimmed by 0 bases and 2 bases, with 19 bases remaining between them. The CDR3 is made up of 18 amino acids.

The chain uses TRBV7-9 and TRBJ2-1; 10 positions agree with TRBD2. CDR1 SEHNR and CDR2 FQNEAQ come from the germline V gene (reference sequence). CDR3 size: 18 residues. V lost 5 bases, J lost 0 bases, and 10 bases stayed unmatched. CDR3 loop: CASSRAGLAYSSYNEQFF. In DNA, the CDR3 is TGTGCCAGCAGCAGGGCGGGACTAGCGTATAGCTCCTACAATGAGCAGTTCTTC.